These 28 T cell receptor beta chains were all obtained from the same sample, sequenced in a study of cytomegalovirus exposure and HLA in healthy donors. PCR amplification relied on 60 Vbeta primers (plus 13 Jbeta primers). The protocol was immunoSEQ multiplex PCR, while the TCRdb copy is restricted to in-frame clones and leaves out a portion. The data contain about 96,000 clones, 60% to 75% of them singletons. Source material: PBMCs. These receptors were taken from a woman in her sixties or seventies in good health and CMV-seropositive.

This clone was observed a few times. The V gene is TRBV10-3, the J gene TRBJ2-7; unclear D gene. Trimming pared 2 bases from V and 3 bases from J, leaving 5 bases between. The CDR3 is made up of 12 amino acids. The V gene's germline CDR1 is ENHRY and CDR2 SYGVKD. The CDR3 protein is CAISETDYEQYF. The CDR3 DNA is TGTGCCATCAGTGAGACAGACTACGAGCAGTACTTC.

This clone was recorded a few times. The CDR3: CASSAPGQGSGELFF. DNA of the CDR3: TGTGCCAGCAGCGCCCCGGGACAGGGAAGCGGGGAGCTGTTTTTT. The chain joins TRBV9 to TRBJ2-2; 9 bases agree with TRBD1. V was pared by 3 bases and J by 7 bases, with 7 bases of the junction left unmatched. CDR1 and CDR2 (germline): SGDLS, YYNGEE. The CDR3 covers 15 residues. Full variable domain (remainder filled in from reference TRBV9 and TRBJ2-2): DSGVTQTPKHLITATGQRVTLRCSPRSGDLSVYWYQQSLDQGLQFLIQYYNGEERAKGNILERFSAQQFPDLHSELNLSSLELGDSALYFCASSAPGQGSGELFFGEGSRLTVL.

This clone was seen only once. The V and J genes are TRBV6-1 and TRBJ2-5, with 11 nucleotides matching TRBD2. J was trimmed by 7 bases and V by 6 bases; bases with no gene match: 10. Per the germline V gene, CDR1 is MNHNS and CDR2 is SASEGT. This CDR3 spans 15 amino acids. For the CDR3, the DNA is TGTGCCAGCAGCCCGACTAGCGGGGAACCAGCGACCCAGTACTTC. Its translation is CASSPTSGEPATQYF.

V gene TRBV5-1 combines with J gene TRBJ2-3, with a possible D match to TRBD2 (5 bases). Trimming removed 0 bases from V and 0 bases from J, with 8 bases in between. Germline assignment: CDR1 SGHRS and CDR2 YFSETQ. CDR3 length: 15 amino acids. In DNA, the CDR3 is TGCGCCAGCAGCTTGGACGGCGGGAGCACAGATACGCAGTATTTT. Encoded protein: CASSLDGGSTDTQYF.

The V gene is TRBV28, the J gene TRBJ2-7; 13 positions agree with TRBD2. Germline CDR1 reads MDHEN; CDR2 reads SYDVKM. The CDR3 is 15 amino acids. V dropped 5 bases and J dropped 10; count of bases not matched to a gene: 11. The CDR3 protein is CASSQAIGLAGDQYF. CDR3 in DNA: TGTGCCAGCAGTCAGGCAATAGGACTAGCGGGGGACCAGTACTTC.

This rearrangement joins TRBV2 to TRBJ1-4; D might be TRBD1 (6 bases). Germline assignment: CDR1 SNHLY and CDR2 FYNNEI. With 6 bases removed from V and 2 bases from J, the gap between germline ends came to 13 bases. CDR3 length: 15 residues. The DNA of the CDR3 is TGTGCCAGCAGAACGGGACAATCCACTAATGAAAAACTGTTTTTT. This sequence encodes CASRTGQSTNEKLFF.

In the case of this clone: The sample holds other DNA sequences that translate to the same CDR3. The J gene is TRBJ2-7, the V gene TRBV6-1; 11 bases map to TRBD2. The CDR3 sequence is 21 residues long. The V and J ends lost 0 bases and 6 bases, in that order; junction bases with no gene match: 22. The V gene's germline CDR1 is MNHNS and CDR2 SASEGT. In DNA, the CDR3 is TGTGCCAGCAGTGAAGCATTGATTTGGGCGTTCACTAGCGGGAGATCGGCCGAGCAGTACTTC. It specifies CASSEALIWAFTSGRSAEQYF.

V gene TRBV6-1 combines with J gene TRBJ2-6; TRBD1 agrees at 9 bases. Germline CDR1 reads MNHNS; CDR2 reads SASEGT. With V trimmed by 5 bases and J by 4 bases, 3 bases remained unmatched. The CDR3 totals 15 residues. The CDR3 is CASSWTGVGANVLTF. CDR3 coding DNA: TGTGCCAGCAGTTGGACAGGGGTGGGGGCCAACGTCCTGACTTTC.

This clone was detected only a few times. The DNA is left out, because the CDR3 cannot be placed on it with certainty; the CDR3 is given as TCRdb lists it. This sequence joins TRBV6-6 and TRBJ1-2. Inclusive of both ends, the CDR3 amounts to 12 amino acids. The germline gives CDR1 MNHNY, CDR2 SVGAGI (reference sequence). The CDR3 loop is CASSYWGDGTSF.

V usage is TRBV5-6 and J usage is TRBJ2-7; the D gene is possibly TRBD1 (6 bases). Deletions cut 1 base from V and 2 bases from J, with 13 bases between. CDR3 size: 15 residues. Germline lookup yields CDR1 SGHDT and CDR2 YYEEEE. CDR3: CASSLWGTGPYEQYF. The CDR3 DNA sequence: TGTGCCAGCAGCTTGTGGGGCACAGGGCCCTACGAGCAGTACTTC. Variable domain in full (rest from reference TRBV5-6 and TRBJ2-7): DAGVTQSPTHLIKTRGQQVTLRCSPKSGHDTVSWYQQALGQGPQFIFQYYEEEERQRGNFPDRFSGHQFPNYSSELNVNALLLGDSALYLCASSLWGTGPYEQYFGPGTRLTVT.

V and J are TRBV5-6 and TRBJ2-7; D may be TRBD2 (7 bases). Germline CDR1 SGHDT, CDR2 YYEEEE. Trimming took off 3 bases at V and 4 bases at J, with 23 bases between the two ends. The CDR3 contains 17 residues. The CDR3 spells CASSWARGLSGVYEQYF. The CDR3 DNA reads TGTGCCAGCAGCTGGGCCAGGGGCCTCAGCGGGGTATACGAGCAGTACTTC.

V gene TRBV5-5 combines with J gene TRBJ2-3; a weak D match, TRBD2 (5 bases). The CDR3 is made up of 15 amino acids. The V end lost 2 bases, the J end lost 6 bases, and 16 bases lay between the germline ends. CDR1 is SGHKS and CDR2 is YYEKEE in the germline V gene (reference sequence). In nucleotides, the CDR3 is TGTGCCAGCAGCTTCACAAGCGGACCAAGGGATACGCAGTATTTT. Translating gives CASSFTSGPRDTQYF.

The V call is TRBV6-5, the J call TRBJ2-1, with 9 positions matching TRBD1. The CDR3 is made up of 15 amino acids. J gave up 6 bases and V 2 bases, and 5 bases lay outside the gene matches. Germline CDR1 MNHEY, CDR2 SVGAGI. The CDR3 coding sequence is TGTGCCAGCAGTTACAACGGACAGGGGAGCAATGAGCAGTTCTTC. It codes for CASSYNGQGSNEQFF.

The rearrangement links TRBV28 to TRBJ2-7; weak D call: TRBD1 (5 bases). The CDR3 has 11 amino acids. Trimming removed 7 bases from V and 5 bases from J, with 9 bases in between. Per germline, CDR1 MDHEN and CDR2 SYDVKM. Here the CDR3 DNA reads TGTGCCAGCAATGGGGCCGACGAGCAGTACTTC. Its translation: CASNGADEQYF.

A word on this clone: One end of the junction does not line up with germline, which may come from a read error. CDR3: CASSRGLAGNYEQYF. The CDR3 DNA is TGTGCTAGCAGCCGAGGACTAGCGGGGAATTACGAGCAGTACTTC. The chain combines TRBV7-7 with TRBJ2-7, with 12 bases identical to TRBD2. This CDR3 has 15 residues. In germline, CDR1 is SSHAT, CDR2 FNYEAQ (reference sequence).

This clone has only a few counts. This rearrangement joins TRBV6-5 to TRBJ2-7; the match to TRBD1 covers 7 bases. Looked up from germline, CDR1 is MNHEY and CDR2 is SVGAGI. V trimming: 0 bases; J trimming: 5 bases; junction bases outside the gene matches: 4. This CDR3 spans 14 amino acids. CDR3 coding DNA: TGTGCCAGCAGTTACTCGGGCAGGGGGAACGAGCAGTACTTC. It specifies CASSYSGRGNEQYF.

This clone has only a few counts. The chain has TRBV27 and TRBJ2-3; 16 nucleotides line up with TRBD2. The germline V gene encodes CDR1 MNHEY and CDR2 SMNVEV (reference sequence). The CDR3 is 13 residues long. V trimming: 10 bases; J trimming: 14 bases; junction bases outside the gene matches: 9. The CDR3 region is CATPGLAGGAPYF. CDR3 nucleotides: TGTGCCACCCCGGGACTAGCGGGGGGGGCTCCGTATTTT.

The rearrangement uses TRBV11-3 and TRBJ2-1; 7 nucleotides line up with TRBD2. The CDR3 consists of 12 residues. J was trimmed by 5 bases and V by 5 bases; bases with no gene match: 0. Germline V lookup: CDR1 SGHNT, CDR2 YENEEA. CDR3 in DNA: TGTGCCAGCAGCCGGGGGGACAATGAGCAGTTCTTC. The encoded protein is CASSRGDNEQFF.

The chain uses TRBV5-8 and TRBJ1-6; TRBD1 matches 9 bases. Germline loops: CDR1 SGHTS, CDR2 YDEGEE. CDR3 length equals 14 residues. After removal of 3 bases from V and 7 bases from J, the junction contained 2 bases not matched to a gene. CDR3: CASSSGQGNSPLHF. Here the CDR3 DNA reads TGTGCCAGCAGCTCGGGACAGGGCAATTCACCCCTCCACTTT.

V gene TRBV18 combines with J gene TRBJ2-3; TRBD1 aligns across 7 bases. The length of the CDR3 is 12 residues. Germline CDR1 KGHSH, CDR2 LQKENI. The trim removed 4 bases at V and 6 bases at J, leaving 1 base unmatched. CDR3 nucleotide sequence: TGTGCCAGCTCACAGGGGGCGGATACGCAGTATTTT. Translation gives CASSQGADTQYF.

The V and J genes are TRBV23-1 and TRBJ2-5, with D possibly being TRBD1 (5 bases). TRBV23-1 is an ORF for which the function is uncertain. CDR3 length: 13 amino acids. Trimming cost V 8 bases and J 4 bases, with 14 bases left between them. The CDR3 is CASHRVRGETQYF. The CDR3 DNA reads TGCGCCAGCCATCGGGTAAGGGGAGAGACCCAGTACTTC.

The chain has TRBV28 and TRBJ1-2, with 7 bases that match TRBD1. Per germline, CDR1 MDHEN and CDR2 SYDVKM. The CDR3 has 14 amino acids. Germline trimming cut 4 bases from V and 4 bases from J; bases unmatched to any gene: 6. CDR3 residues: CASSSGGQIYGYTF. The CDR3 DNA follows: TGTGCCAGCAGTTCCGGGGGACAGATCTATGGCTACACCTTC.

V gene TRBV27 combines with J gene TRBJ2-2, with TRBD1 as a possible D gene (5 bases). Germline CDR1 and CDR2: MNHEY and SMNVEV (reference sequence). V dropped 6 bases and J dropped 3 bases, with 17 bases sitting between them. This CDR3 region has 16 residues. CDR3 DNA sequence: TGTGCCAGCAGAAAAACAGGATTTTCATACACCGGGGAGCTGTTTTTT. The encoded protein is CASRKTGFSYTGELFF.

This clone was recorded a few times. This chain links TRBV7-6 with TRBJ2-5; TRBD2 agrees at 10 bases. Germline V gene data show CDR1 as SGHVS and CDR2 as FNYEAQ. The CDR3 spans 16 residues. The junction had 5 bases not matched to a gene; V was cut back by 3 bases and J by 1 base. In nucleotides, the CDR3 is TGTGCCAGCAGCTTCACTAGCGGGATCCGCCAAGAGACCCAGTACTTC. Protein: CASSFTSGIRQETQYF.

The chain uses TRBV14 and TRBJ1-1; D gene uncertain. CDR1 is SGHDN, CDR2 FVKESK, per germline. V lost 0 bases and J lost 1, with 15 bases in between. This CDR3 has 17 amino acids. The DNA for the CDR3 is TGTGCCAGCAGCCAAGAGGGCCGGGGAGTAAAGAACACTGAAGCTTTCTTT. This translates into CASSQEGRGVKNTEAFF.

The V and J genes are TRBV19 and TRBJ1-2; D gene uncertain. Germline loops: CDR1 LNHDA, CDR2 SQIVND (reference sequence). V was clipped by 6 bases and J by 4 bases, with 15 bases between them. This CDR3 spans 14 amino acids. Here the CDR3 reads CASSRRGLFYGYTF. Here the CDR3 DNA reads TGTGCCAGTAGCCGACGGGGATTATTCTATGGCTACACCTTC. The variable domain in full, with the rest retrieved from reference TRBV19 and TRBJ1-2, is DGGITQSPKYLFRKEGQNVTLSCEQNLNHDAMYWYRQDPGQGLRLIYYSQIVNDFQKGDIAEGYSVSREKKESFPLTVTSAQKNPTAFYLCASSRRGLFYGYTFGSGTRLTVV.

The chain recombines TRBV2 with TRBJ1-4; 10 bases are shared with TRBD1. V shed 5 bases, J shed 1 base, and the junction held 1 base outside the gene matches. The CDR3 totals 15 residues. In germline, CDR1 is SNHLY, CDR2 FYNNEI. The CDR3 sequence: CASSRDRGTNEKLFF. CDR3 DNA sequence: TGTGCCAGCAGTCGGGACAGGGGAACTAATGAAAAACTGTTTTTT.

The chain recombines TRBV18 with TRBJ2-7; D may be TRBD1 (6 bases). Germline CDR1 is KGHSH and CDR2 is LQKENI. The germline V and J ends were trimmed by 6 bases and 2 bases, with 20 bases remaining between them. This CDR3 spans 16 amino acids. In DNA, the CDR3 is TGTGCCAGCTCTCACACTCCCGGGACAAGAGCCTACGAGCAGTACTTC. Residues: CASSHTPGTRAYEQYF.